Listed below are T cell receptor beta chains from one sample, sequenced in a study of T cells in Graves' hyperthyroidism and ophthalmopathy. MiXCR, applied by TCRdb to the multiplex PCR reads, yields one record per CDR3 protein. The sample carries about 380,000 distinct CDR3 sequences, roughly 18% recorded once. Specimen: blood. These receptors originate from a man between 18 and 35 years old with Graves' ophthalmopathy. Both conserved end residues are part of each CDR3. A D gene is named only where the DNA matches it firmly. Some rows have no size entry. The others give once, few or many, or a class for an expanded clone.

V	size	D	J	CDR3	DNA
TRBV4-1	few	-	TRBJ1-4	CASSQPGRQKNEKLFF	TGCGCCAGCAGCCAGCCGGGACGGCAAAAAAATGAAAAACTGTTTTTT
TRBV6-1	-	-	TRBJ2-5	CASTEGGNQETQYF	TGTGCCAGCACCGAAGGGGGAAACCAAGAGACCCAGTACTTC
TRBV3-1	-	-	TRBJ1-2	CASSRDRLAYTF	TGTGCCAGCAGCCGAGACCGCCTAGCATACACCTTC
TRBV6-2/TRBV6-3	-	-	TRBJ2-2	CASSYLGTNTGELFF	TGTGCCAGCAGTTACCTAGGAACGAACACCGGGGAGCTGTTTTTT
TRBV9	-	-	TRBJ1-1	CASTPAGGEAFF	TGTGCCAGCACCCCGGCGGGGGGTGAAGCTTTCTTT
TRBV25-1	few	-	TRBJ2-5	CASSEFGHGTQETQYF	TGTGCCAGCAGTGAATTTGGGCACGGCACCCAAGAGACCCAGTACTTC
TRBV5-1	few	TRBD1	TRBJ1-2	CASSPWTGGDYGYTF	TGCGCCAGCAGCCCTTGGACAGGGGGGGACTATGGCTACACCTTC
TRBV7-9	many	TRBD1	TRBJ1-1	CASSSRGGLLNTEAFF	TGTGCCAGCAGCTCAAGAGGGGGCCTCCTGAACACTGAAGCTTTCTTT
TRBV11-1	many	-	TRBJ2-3	CASSLRDTQYF	TGTGCCAGCAGCTTGAGAGATACGCAGTATTTT
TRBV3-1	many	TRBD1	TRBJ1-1	CASSHARQGSEAFF	TGTGCCAGCAGCCACGCTCGACAGGGGTCAGAAGCTTTCTTT
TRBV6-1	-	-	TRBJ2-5	CASRPSLPETQYF	TGTGCCAGCAGGCCATCTTTACCGGAGACCCAGTACTTC
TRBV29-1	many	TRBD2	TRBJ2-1	CSVDGRGGAYNEQFF	TGCAGCGTTGACGGTCGCGGGGGGGCCTACAATGAGCAGTTCTTC
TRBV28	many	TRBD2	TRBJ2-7	CASRRGAISYEQYF	TGTGCCAGCAGGCGGGGGGCCATCTCCTACGAGCAGTACTTC
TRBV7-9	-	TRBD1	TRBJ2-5	CASRKVDRGAETQYF	TGTGCCAGCAGAAAAGTCGACAGGGGTGCTGAGACCCAGTACTTC
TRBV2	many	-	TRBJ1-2	CASSDFYGYTF	TGTGCCAGCAGTGATTTCTATGGCTACACCTTC
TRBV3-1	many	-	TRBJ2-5	CASSRSASSEETQYF	TGTGCCAGCAGCCGAAGCGCGAGCTCGGAGGAGACCCAGTACTTC
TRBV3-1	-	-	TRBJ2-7	CASSQASNYEQYF	TGTGCCAGCAGCCAAGCCTCAAACTACGAGCAGTACTTC
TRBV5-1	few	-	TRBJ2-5	CASSFLHSTPDQETQYF	TGCGCCAGCAGCTTTCTCCACTCTACCCCCGACCAAGAGACCCAGTACTTC
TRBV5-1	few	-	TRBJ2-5	CASSLEGGVRETQYF	TGTGCCAGCAGCCTAGAGGGCGGGGTTCGGGAGACCCAGTACTTC
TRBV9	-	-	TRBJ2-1	CASSGTVADEQFF	TGTGCCAGCAGCGGGACAGTGGCTGATGAGCAGTTCTTC
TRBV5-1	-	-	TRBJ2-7	CASAPGTSSSYEQYF	TGCGCCAGCGCCCCCGGGACTTCTTCGTCCTACGAGCAGTACTTC
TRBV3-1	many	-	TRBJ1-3	CASSQVSGNSGNTIYF	TGTGCCAGCAGCCAAGTGTCAGGGAACTCTGGAAACACCATATATTTT